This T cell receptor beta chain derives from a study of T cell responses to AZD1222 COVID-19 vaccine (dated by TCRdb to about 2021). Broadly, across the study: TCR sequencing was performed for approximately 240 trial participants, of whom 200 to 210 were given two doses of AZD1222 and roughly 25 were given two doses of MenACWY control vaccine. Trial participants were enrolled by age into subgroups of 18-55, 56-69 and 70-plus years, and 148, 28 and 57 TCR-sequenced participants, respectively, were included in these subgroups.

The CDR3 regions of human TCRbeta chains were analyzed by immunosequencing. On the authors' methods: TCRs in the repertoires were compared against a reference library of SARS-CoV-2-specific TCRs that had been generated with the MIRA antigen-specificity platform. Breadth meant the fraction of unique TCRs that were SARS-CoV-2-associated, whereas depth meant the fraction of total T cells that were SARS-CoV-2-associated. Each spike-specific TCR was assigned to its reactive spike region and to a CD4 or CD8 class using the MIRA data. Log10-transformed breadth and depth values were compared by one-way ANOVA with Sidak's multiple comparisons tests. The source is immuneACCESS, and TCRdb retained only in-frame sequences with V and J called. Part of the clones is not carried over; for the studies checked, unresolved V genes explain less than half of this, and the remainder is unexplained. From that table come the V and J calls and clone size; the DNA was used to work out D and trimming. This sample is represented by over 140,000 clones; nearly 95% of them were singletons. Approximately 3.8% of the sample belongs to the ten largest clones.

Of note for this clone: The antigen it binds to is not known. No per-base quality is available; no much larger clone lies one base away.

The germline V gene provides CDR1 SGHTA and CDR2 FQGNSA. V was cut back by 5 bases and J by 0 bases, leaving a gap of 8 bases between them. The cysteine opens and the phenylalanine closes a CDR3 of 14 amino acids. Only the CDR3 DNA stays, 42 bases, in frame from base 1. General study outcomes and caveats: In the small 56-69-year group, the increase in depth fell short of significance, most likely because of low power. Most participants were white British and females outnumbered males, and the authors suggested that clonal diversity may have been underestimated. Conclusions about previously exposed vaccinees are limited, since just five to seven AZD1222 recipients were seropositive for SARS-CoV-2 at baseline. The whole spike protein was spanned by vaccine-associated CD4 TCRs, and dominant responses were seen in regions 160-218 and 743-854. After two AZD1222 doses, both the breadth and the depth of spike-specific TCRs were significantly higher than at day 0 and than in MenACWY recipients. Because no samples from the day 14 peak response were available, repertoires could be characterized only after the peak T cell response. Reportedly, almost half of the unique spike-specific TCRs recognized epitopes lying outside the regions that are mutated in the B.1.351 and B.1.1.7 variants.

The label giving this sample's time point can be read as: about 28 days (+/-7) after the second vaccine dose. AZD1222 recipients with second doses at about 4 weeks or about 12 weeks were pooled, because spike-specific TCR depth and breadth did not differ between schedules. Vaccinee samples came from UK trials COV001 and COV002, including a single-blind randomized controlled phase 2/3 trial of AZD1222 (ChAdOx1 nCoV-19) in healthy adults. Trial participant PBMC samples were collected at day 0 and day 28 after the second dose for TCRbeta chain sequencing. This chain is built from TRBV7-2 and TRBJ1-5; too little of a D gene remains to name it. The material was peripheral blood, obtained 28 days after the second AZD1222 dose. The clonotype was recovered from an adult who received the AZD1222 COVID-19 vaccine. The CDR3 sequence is CASSAGISNQPQHF. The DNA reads TGTGCCAGCAGCGCAGGCATTAGCAATCAGCCCCAGCATTTT.